This record concerns one TCR beta chain sequence. Its antigen is still unknown. This sample was included in a study of blood T cells in healthy people across ages. V dropped 0 bases and J dropped 9 bases, with 15 bases sitting between them. CDR1 LGHDT and CDR2 YNNKEL come from the germline V gene (reference sequence). The CDR3 spans 15 residues. Points from the study as a whole: Naive T cell percentage strongly correlated with TCR beta diversity.

A second PCR, run for roughly 7 to 12 cycles, used a sample-barcoded 5' primer plus a J-beta primer mix. Each of the cDNA molecules was tagged by a template-switch adaptor with 12 random nucleotides. In TCRdb, the 5' RACE reads were re-called with MiXCR into one record per CDR3 protein. The sample lists about a million distinct CDR3 sequences, roughly 47% occurring once. The specimen sequenced was blood. This rearrangement joins TRBV3-1 to TRBJ2-1; no clear D. This receptor was taken from a woman aged 60 to 75 in good health. The CDR3 spells CASSQDRNRLSEQFF. CDR3 coding DNA: TGTGCCAGCAGCCAAGATCGGAACCGGCTTAGTGAGCAGTTCTTC.